This TCR beta chain emerged from a study of shared clonotypes between healthy human individuals. As for this clone: Its antigen is as yet unknown.

Unmatched junction bases numbered 6, after V lost 4 bases and J lost 4 bases. Per the germline V gene, CDR1 is LNHDA and CDR2 is SQIVND (reference sequence). The CDR3 contains 14 residues. In replicate PCRs of sorted subsets, about 190 ng DNA, approximately 30,000 T cell genomes, was used. In the original processing: ImmunoSEQ only sent back junction sequences with no quality scores, so filtering was done differently. Using immunoSEQ multiplex PCR, the repertoire was profiled, and TCRdb retains in-frame clones only, with some absent. That table furnishes V, J and clone size, whereas the DNA furnished D and trimming. The sample holds some 500,000 clones, around 96% seen once. Whole-study findings and limits: Estimated richness was generally greater in naive than memory subsets. Non-shared clonotypes had lower generation probabilities than clonotypes shared by all four sorted-subset donors.

J is TRBJ1-2 and V is TRBV19, with 7 bases aligning to TRBD1. The TCR sequence derives from a woman aged 25 to 39 in good health. The specimen sequenced was naive CD4+ T cells sorted from blood. Documented subset: CD45RA+ positively selected. CDR3 sequence: CASSTRGQIYGYTF. In nucleotides, the CDR3 is TGTGCCAGTAGTACTAGGGGACAGATCTATGGCTACACCTTC.